This T cell receptor (beta chain) was recovered during a study of blood T cell repertoires in COVID-19. Looking at the study overall: Samples came from the United States, Italy and Spain, spanning acute and convalescent COVID-19. Nucleic acid was either cDNA or gDNA, and it came from T cells, B-cell-depleted T cells, or PBMCs.

In the authors' methods: Using reference gene primer amplification, nucleated cell counts were estimated. The table came from immunoSEQ multiplex PCR; TCRdb's copy has only in-frame clones and leaves some out. The V and J calls and clone size are taken from that table; D and trimming were inferred from the DNA. Here the sample spans under 300,000 clones, 82% being singletons. The CDR3 consists of 13 residues. V shed 6 bases and J shed 7 bases, with 10 bases lying between them. The germline gives CDR1 LNHNV, CDR2 YYDKDF (reference sequence). This sequence joins TRBV15 and TRBJ1-6, with D possibly being TRBD1 (6 bases). The origin of this receptor is a woman aged 60-70 years with active or convalescent COVID-19. Sequencing was performed on peripheral blood. CDR3 nucleotides: TGTGCCACCAGTACGACAGGAAATTCACCCCTCCACTTT. It yields the protein CATSTTGNSPLHF.